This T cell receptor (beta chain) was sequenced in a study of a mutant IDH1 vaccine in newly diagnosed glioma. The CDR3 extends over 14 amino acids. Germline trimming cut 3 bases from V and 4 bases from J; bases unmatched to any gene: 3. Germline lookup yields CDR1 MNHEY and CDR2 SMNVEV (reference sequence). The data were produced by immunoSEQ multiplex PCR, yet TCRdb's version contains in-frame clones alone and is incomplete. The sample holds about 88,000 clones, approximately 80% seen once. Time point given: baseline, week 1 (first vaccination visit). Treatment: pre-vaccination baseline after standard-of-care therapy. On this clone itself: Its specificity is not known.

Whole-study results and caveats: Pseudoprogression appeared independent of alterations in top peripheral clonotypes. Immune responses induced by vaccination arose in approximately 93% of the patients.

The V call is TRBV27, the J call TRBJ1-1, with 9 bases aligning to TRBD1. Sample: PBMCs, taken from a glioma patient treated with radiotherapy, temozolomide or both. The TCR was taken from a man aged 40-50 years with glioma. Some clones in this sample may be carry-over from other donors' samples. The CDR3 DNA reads TGTGCCAGCAGTTTGGGGACAGGGAGCACTGAAGCTTTCTTT. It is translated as CASSLGTGSTEAFF.